These T cell receptor beta chains were read from a single sample in a study of cytomegalovirus exposure and HLA in healthy donors. Produced via immunoSEQ multiplex PCR; TCRdb's table is partial and in-frame only. The repertoire includes over 85,000 clones, roughly 76% of them detected once, and roughly 3.6% sits in the top ten. Specimen: PBMCs. Receptors were obtained from a man in his forties in good health and CMV-seronegative. CDR3s include the opening cysteine and the closing phenylalanine or tryptophan. A D gene is named only where the DNA matches it firmly. Expanded clones get a size class; other rows say once, few or many, or leave the size out.

D	V	J	size	CDR3	DNA
TRBD2	TRBV2	TRBJ2-3	NA	CASSEAQLAGASTDTQYF	TGTGCCAGCAGTGAAGCGCAGCTAGCGGGGGCTAGCACAGATACGCAGTATTTT
NA	TRBV19	TRBJ2-6	NA	CASSMWARSSGANVLTF	TGTGCCAGTAGTATGTGGGCCCGTAGCTCTGGGGCCAACGTCCTGACTTTC
TRBD1	TRBV2	TRBJ1-6	NA	CANRDRDSPLHF	TGTGCCAATAGGGACAGGGATTCACCCCTCCACTTT
TRBD1	TRBV27	TRBJ1-6	NA	CASSFDITGTGYNSPLHF	TGTGCCAGCAGTTTCGACATCACCGGGACAGGCTATAATTCACCCCTCCACTTT
NA	TRBV28	TRBJ1-3	NA	CASRSQQGSGNTIYF	TGTGCCAGCAGGTCCCAACAGGGCTCTGGAAACACCATATATTTT
NA	TRBV7-9	TRBJ2-5	once	CASSLGGREETQYF	TGTGCCAGCAGCTTAGGGGGCAGGGAAGAGACCCAGTACTTC
TRBD1	TRBV5-1	TRBJ1-3	NA	CASSSRQGARGNTIYF	TGCGCCAGCAGCTCAAGACAGGGGGCGAGGGGAAACACCATATATTTT
NA	TRBV4-1	TRBJ2-7	once	CASSQEGGFSYEQYF	TGCGCCAGCAGCCAAGAAGGAGGGTTCTCCTACGAGCAGTACTTC
NA	TRBV21-1	TRBJ2-1	NA	CASSKRQGNEQFF	TGTGCCAGCAGCAAGCGGCAGGGAAATGAGCAGTTCTTC
NA	TRBV23-1	TRBJ2-3	NA	CASSQSWRDATQYF	TGCGCCAGCAGTCAATCATGGAGAGATGCTACGCAGTATTTT
TRBD1	TRBV5-1	TRBJ2-7	NA	CASSFGTGNEQYF	TGCGCCAGCAGCTTCGGGACAGGGAACGAGCAGTACTTC
TRBD2	TRBV29-1	TRBJ2-2	NA	CSVFLAGPGELFF	TGCAGCGTTTTTCTAGCGGGGCCCGGGGAGCTGTTTTTT
TRBD2	TRBV5-1	TRBJ2-1	NA	CASSLGSGTYNEQFF	TGCGCCAGCAGCTTGGGTAGCGGGACCTACAATGAGCAGTTCTTC
NA	TRBV28	TRBJ2-3	few	CASSFPAGSTDTQYF	TGTGCCAGCAGTTTCCCGGCGGGGAGCACAGATACGCAGTATTTT
TRBD1	TRBV2	TRBJ2-7	NA	CASSVGTGGYYEQYF	TGTGCCAGCAGTGTGGGGACAGGGGGTTACTACGAGCAGTACTTC
NA	TRBV6-5	TRBJ2-7	NA	CASYLGPSYEQYF	TGTGCCAGCTACCTAGGCCCATCCTACGAGCAGTACTTC
TRBD1	TRBV6-5	TRBJ1-2	NA	CASSYRGIGYGYTF	TGTGCCAGCAGCTACAGGGGAATAGGGTATGGCTACACCTTC
TRBD1	TRBV6-5	TRBJ2-3	NA	CASSYRFRQGVDTQYF	TGTGCCAGCAGTTACCGATTCCGACAGGGGGTGGATACGCAGTATTTT
TRBD1	TRBV5-1	TRBJ2-7	NA	CASSLAQGAFYEQYF	TGCGCCAGCAGCTTGGCCCAGGGGGCCTTCTACGAGCAGTACTTC
TRBD1	TRBV18	TRBJ1-1	NA	CASSPGQGLNTEAFF	TGTGCCAGCTCACCCGGACAGGGGTTGAACACTGAAGCTTTCTTT
NA	TRBV6-5	TRBJ2-3	NA	CASSSFGGITDTQYF	TGTGCAAGCTCTTCCTTCGGGGGAATCACAGATACGCAGTATTTT
TRBD1	TRBV5-4	TRBJ2-7	NA	CASSWSTGGEQYF	TGTGCCAGCAGCTGGTCGACAGGGGGCGAGCAGTACTTC
NA	TRBV6-1	TRBJ2-5	NA	CASSGGWAMSTQETQYF	TGTGCCAGCAGTGGGGGCTGGGCTATGTCCACACAAGAGACCCAGTACTTC
NA	TRBV9	TRBJ1-4	few	CASSVAETLVEKLFF	TGTGCCAGCAGCGTGGCAGAGACTCTCGTCGAAAAACTGTTTTTT
NA	TRBV4-2	TRBJ2-1	NA	CASSQDFSRAYNEQFF	TGTGCCAGCAGCCAAGATTTTAGCCGGGCCTACAATGAGCAGTTCTTC
NA	TRBV27	TRBJ2-2	NA	CASSWNTGELFF	TGTGCCAGCAGCTGGAACACCGGGGAGCTGTTTTTT
TRBD2	TRBV6-9	TRBJ2-5	NA	CASISGTSAARETQYF	TGTGCCAGCATCTCCGGGACTAGCGCCGCCCGAGAGACCCAGTACTTC